This T cell receptor beta chain was sequenced in a study of T cell responses to AZD1222 COVID-19 vaccine. Looked up from germline, CDR1 is SGDLS and CDR2 is YYNGEE. The CDR3 covers 15 residues. The V and J ends lost 0 bases and 4 bases respectively, with 13 bases between them. Sequencing was performed with immunoSEQ multiplex PCR; in TCRdb, only in-frame clones are kept and a portion is missing. The table records some 96,000 clones, more than 70% of them present only once. The study, taken as a whole, reports: There were mostly white British donors and more females than males, and clonal diversity was possibly underestimated. The number of AZD1222 recipients seropositive at baseline was only six.

About this clone: The antigen remains unidentified.

The TCR sequence derives from an adult who received the AZD1222 COVID-19 vaccine. The chain combines TRBV9 with TRBJ1-2; no reliable D call. The sample here was peripheral blood, taken 28 days after the second AZD1222 dose. CDR3 loop: CASSVGPYEGYGYTF. In DNA, the CDR3 is TGTGCCAGCAGCGTAGGGCCTTATGAAGGCTATGGCTACACCTTC.